This is a list of T cell receptor beta chains from one sample in a study of CD8+CD57+ T cells in acquired aplastic anemia. TCRdb ran MiXCR on the reads and lists one entry per CDR3 protein. This sample has 200,000 to 300,000 distinct CDR3 sequences, with 47% found just once. The sequencing input was sorted CD4+, CD8+, or CD8+CD57+ T cells (not recorded which) from PBMCs. The receptors here all came from a human donor with aplastic anemia. Both conserved end residues are part of each CDR3. A D gene is named only where the DNA matches it firmly. Clone sizes are given selectively: once, few, many, or a class where the clone is expanded.

j_call v_call clone_size d_call cdr3_nt cdr3_aa
TRBJ2-7 TRBV4-2 many TRBD2 TGTGCCAGCAGCCAGGCTAGCGGAACCTACGAGCAGTACTTC CASSQASGTYEQYF
TRBJ2-2 TRBV24-1 - - TGTGCCACAGAACGGAACGGGGATGGGGAGCTGTTTTTT CATERNGDGELFF
TRBJ1-1 TRBV27 few - TGTGCCAGCAGTATCTCCGGGACCGATAAGAACACTGAAGCTTTCTTT CASSISGTDKNTEAFF
TRBJ1-1 TRBV9 many TRBD1 TGTGCCAGCAGCGTAGGGGGAATGCCGACAGGGCGGACTGAAGCTTTCTTT CASSVGGMPTGRTEAFF
TRBJ2-7 TRBV7-2 many - TGTGCCAGCAGCTCTGTCCCGGGACCTGATTACGAGCAGTACTTC CASSSVPGPDYEQYF
TRBJ1-5 TRBV24-1 - TRBD1 TGTGCCACCAGTGATGAAGGGGGCAGGCAGCCCCAGCATTTT CATSDEGGRQPQHF
TRBJ1-5 TRBV5-6 few - TGTGCCAGCAGCTTGTTTTTCAGAGAGGATAGCAATCAGCCCCAGCATTTT CASSLFFREDSNQPQHF
TRBJ1-2 TRBV2 - - TGTGCCACGACAGATACTAACTATGGCTACACCTTC CATTDTNYGYTF
TRBJ1-1 TRBV6-1 - TRBD1 TGTGCCAGCAGTGCAAGTCACTGGACAGGGAACACTGAAGCTTTCTTT CASSASHWTGNTEAFF
TRBJ2-5 TRBV27 - - TGTGCCAGCAGCTTATTATTTCAAGAGACCCAGTACTTC CASSLLFQETQYF
TRBJ1-2 TRBV2 - - TGTGCCAGCAGTGAATTGCAGGGAGAGGGCGGCTACACCTTC CASSELQGEGGYTF
TRBJ1-5 TRBV19 many - TGTGCCACCGGCCCTAGCAATCAGCCCCAGCATTTT CATGPSNQPQHF
TRBJ1-2 TRBV7-2 - - TGTGCCAGCAGCTTAGCACGGACCGTACGGTATGGCTACACCTTC CASSLARTVRYGYTF
TRBJ2-7 TRBV29-1 - TRBD1 TGCAGCTTTGCCGGGACAGGGTCCTACGAGCAGTACTTC CSFAGTGSYEQYF
TRBJ1-1 TRBV9 few - TGTGCCAGCAGCGTAGGACCAGGGAGGAACACCGGAGCTTTCTTT CASSVGPGRNTGAFF
TRBJ1-2 TRBV28 few - TGTGCCAGCAGCCACCCCAGGGGCGATTTCTATGGCTACACCTTC CASSHPRGDFYGYTF
TRBJ1-1 TRBV20-1 - - TGCAGTGCCCCCGGGACTTTGAACACTGAAGCTTTCTTT CSAPGTLNTEAFF
TRBJ2-1 TRBV6-5 - - TGTGCCAGCAGTGAACATCAGGGGGAGGGCTACAATGAGCAGTTCTTC CASSEHQGEGYNEQFF
TRBJ2-2 TRBV28 - TRBD1 TGTGCCAGCAGTTTATGGACCGGGACAGGGGGAGTAGGCGGGGAGCTGTTTTTT CASSLWTGTGGVGGELFF
TRBJ1-5 TRBV7-8 many - TGTGCCAGCAGCTTATCATTAATAAGCAATCAGCCCCAGCATTTT CASSLSLISNQPQHF
TRBJ1-2 TRBV2 - TRBD1 TGTGCCAGCAGTGATGGGACAGAGTATGGCTACACCTTC CASSDGTEYGYTF
TRBJ1-2 TRBV2 - - TGTGCCAGCAGTCCGTCCTTTGATGGCTACACCTTC CASSPSFDGYTF
TRBJ2-1 TRBV5-6 - - TGTGCCAGCAGCTTGGCCGGGGAGAAGAGGATGAATGAGCAGTTCTTC CASSLAGEKRMNEQFF
TRBJ2-3 TRBV24-1 - - TGTGCCACCAGTGAGGGGGGGGCCTCAGATACGCAGTATTTT CATSEGGASDTQYF
TRBJ1-6 TRBV30 many - TGTGCCTGGAGTGTCGGTCCGAGGAATTCACCCCTCCACTTT CAWSVGPRNSPLHF
TRBJ2-3 TRBV9 many - TGTGCCAGCAGCGGGGGGGCGGCGAGCACAGATACGCAGTATTTT CASSGGAASTDTQYF
TRBJ2-7 TRBV13 - - TGTGCCAGCAGGGGGCCAACCTACGAGCAGTACTTC CASRGPTYEQYF
TRBJ1-5 TRBV6-5 - - TGTGCCAGCAGCCGCACTTATAATCCGCCAAATCAGCCCCAGCATTTT CASSRTYNPPNQPQHF
TRBJ2-1 TRBV15 - TRBD2 TGTGCCACCAGCAGAGATCGGGGGGGGCCTAACAATGAGCAGTTCTTC CATSRDRGGPNNEQFF
TRBJ2-7 TRBV6-5 - - TGTGCCAGCAGTCCGAGCCCCATAAAACTCTACGAGCAGTACTTC CASSPSPIKLYEQYF
TRBJ1-6 TRBV9 - TRBD1 TGTGCCAGCAGCCCCGGGACAGGGGGCTATTCACCCCTCCACTTT CASSPGTGGYSPLHF
TRBJ1-1 TRBV7-6 many TRBD1 TGTGCCAGCAGCTTAGGGGGGGACAGAGAAGCTTTCTTT CASSLGGDREAFF
TRBJ1-6 TRBV10-1 - TRBD1 TGCGCCAGCGGAGACAGGGAAAATTCACCCCTCCACTTT CASGDRENSPLHF
TRBJ1-5 TRBV2 - TRBD1 TGTGCCAGCGCGTCACAGGGGGCCGTGGGTCAGCCCCAGCATTTT CASASQGAVGQPQHF
TRBJ1-2 TRBV24-1 - - TGTGCCACCAGTGATCCACAGGGTTGGGGCTACACCTTC CATSDPQGWGYTF
TRBJ2-2 TRBV25-1 - TRBD2 TGTGCCAGCAGTGAAGGCGGGAGATACACCGGGGAGCTGTTTTTT CASSEGGRYTGELFF